The rows below give T cell receptor beta chains drawn from one sample of a study of beta chain features in type 1 diabetes. Sequencing used immunoSEQ multiplex PCR; TCRdb keeps in-frame clones, though not all of them. The sample consists of under 250,000 clones, roughly a tenth of them appearing once. The material sequenced was central memory CD4+ T cells from blood. The receptors were sampled from a young man in good health. Each CDR3 is given with its conserved first and last residue. The D gene is left open where the match is weak. Where a row states a size, it is once, few, many or the class of an expanded clone; other rows omit it.

cdr3_aa: CASSQVGGRGRYEQYF; cdr3_nt: TGCGCCAGCAGCCAAGTGGGAGGCAGGGGCCGGTACGAGCAGTACTTC; clone_size: .; j_call: TRBJ2-7; d_call: .; v_call: TRBV4-3
cdr3_aa: CAISVDLTSTDTQYF; cdr3_nt: TGTGCCATCAGTGTAGACCTGACTAGCACAGATACGCAGTATTTT; clone_size: many; j_call: TRBJ2-3; d_call: .; v_call: TRBV10-3
cdr3_aa: CASSLTSGLYNEQFF; cdr3_nt: TGTGCCAGCAGCTTGACTAGCGGACTCTACAATGAGCAGTTCTTC; clone_size: many; j_call: TRBJ2-1; d_call: TRBD2; v_call: TRBV5-4
cdr3_aa: CATSRRDTQGGANVLTF; cdr3_nt: TGTGCCACCAGCAGACGGGACACCCAGGGGGGGGCCAACGTCCTGACTTTC; clone_size: many; j_call: TRBJ2-6; d_call: .; v_call: TRBV15
cdr3_aa: CASTGFAKNIQYF; cdr3_nt: TGTGCCAGCACGGGGTTCGCCAAAAACATTCAGTACTTC; clone_size: .; j_call: TRBJ2-4; d_call: .; v_call: TRBV2
cdr3_aa: CAWSKDYSGNTIYF; cdr3_nt: TGTGCCTGGAGTAAGGATTACTCTGGAAACACCATATATTTT; clone_size: .; j_call: TRBJ1-3; d_call: .; v_call: TRBV30
cdr3_aa: CSVSPGGRANEQYF; cdr3_nt: TGCAGCGTGTCACCCGGGGGCAGGGCCAACGAGCAGTACTTC; clone_size: .; j_call: TRBJ2-7; d_call: .; v_call: TRBV29-1
cdr3_aa: CASSLTSGRVDEQFF; cdr3_nt: TGCGCCAGCAGTTTGACTAGCGGGAGAGTCGATGAGCAGTTCTTC; clone_size: few; j_call: TRBJ2-1; d_call: TRBD2; v_call: TRBV5-1
cdr3_aa: CAWSPQFYNEQFF; cdr3_nt: TGTGCCTGGAGTCCTCAATTCTACAATGAGCAGTTCTTC; clone_size: few; j_call: TRBJ2-1; d_call: .; v_call: TRBV30
cdr3_aa: CASSPVEQGAEQYF; cdr3_nt: TGTGCCAGCTCACCCGTCGAACAGGGGGCCGAGCAGTACTTC; clone_size: .; j_call: TRBJ2-7; d_call: TRBD1; v_call: TRBV18